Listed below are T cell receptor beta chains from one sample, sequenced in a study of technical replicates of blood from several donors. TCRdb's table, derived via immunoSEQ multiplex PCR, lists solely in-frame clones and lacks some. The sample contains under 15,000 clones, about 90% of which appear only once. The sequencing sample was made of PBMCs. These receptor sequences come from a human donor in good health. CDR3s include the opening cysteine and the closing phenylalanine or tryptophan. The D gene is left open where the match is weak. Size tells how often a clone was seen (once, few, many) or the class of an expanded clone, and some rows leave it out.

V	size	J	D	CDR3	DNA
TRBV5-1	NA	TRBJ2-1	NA	CASRTRVTSNEQFF	TGCGCCAGCAGGACGAGGGTGACTTCCAATGAGCAGTTCTTC
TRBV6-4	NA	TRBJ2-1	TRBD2	CASSLTSDKDNEQFF	TGTGCCAGCAGTTTGACTAGCGACAAGGACAATGAGCAGTTCTTC
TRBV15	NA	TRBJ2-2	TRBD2	CATSRDGRREVDTGELFF	TGTGCCACCAGCAGAGATGGGCGGCGGGAGGTAGACACCGGGGAGCTGTTTTTT
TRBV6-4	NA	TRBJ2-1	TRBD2	CASSERENNEQFF	TGTGCCAGCAGTGAGCGGGAGAACAATGAGCAGTTCTTC
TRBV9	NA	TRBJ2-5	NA	CASSLRGLQGGETQYF	TGTGCCAGCAGCCTCCGAGGTCTGCAGGGCGGAGAGACCCAGTACTTC
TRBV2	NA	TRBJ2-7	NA	CASTERTSSYEQYF	TGTGCCAGCACGGAGAGAACTAGCTCCTACGAGCAGTACTTC
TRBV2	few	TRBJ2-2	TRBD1	CASRRGQGSNTGELFF	TGTGCCAGCAGAAGAGGACAGGGGTCGAACACCGGGGAGCTGTTTTTT
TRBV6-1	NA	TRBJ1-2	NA	CASSEAGGGALRYTF	TGTGCCAGCAGTGAAGCGGGGGGGGGCGCCCTCCGATACACCTTC
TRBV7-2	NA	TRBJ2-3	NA	CASSLGLFRGSTDTQYF	TGTGCCAGCAGCTTAGGGTTGTTCCGCGGTAGCACAGATACGCAGTATTTT
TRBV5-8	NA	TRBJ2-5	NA	CASSLPVLQETQYF	TGTGCCAGCAGCTTGCCCGTCCTCCAAGAGACCCAGTACTTC
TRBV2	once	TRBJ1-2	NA	CASSVGQSNYGYTF	TGTGCCAGCAGCGTCGGACAGTCTAACTATGGCTACACCTTC
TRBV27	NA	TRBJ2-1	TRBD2	CASSLLRETSGRVNEQFF	TGTGCCAGCAGTTTATTACGAGAGACTAGCGGGAGGGTCAATGAGCAGTTCTTC
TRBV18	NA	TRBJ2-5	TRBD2	CASSPDLAGTTQYF	TGTGCCAGCTCACCGGATCTAGCGGGAACTACCCAGTACTTC
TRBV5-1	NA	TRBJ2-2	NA	CASTLRGAAGELFF	TGCGCCAGCACCCTCAGGGGCGCAGCCGGGGAGCTGTTTTTT
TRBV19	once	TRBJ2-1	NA	CASSTRDTFYNEQFF	TGTGCCAGTAGTACCCGGGACACCTTCTACAATGAGCAGTTCTTC
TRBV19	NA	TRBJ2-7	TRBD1	CASSRETGAYEQYF	TGTGCCAGTAGTAGGGAAACAGGGGCCTACGAGCAGTACTTC
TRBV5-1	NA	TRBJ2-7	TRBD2	CASSRTSGSTEQYF	TGCGCCAGCAGCAGGACTAGCGGGAGCACCGAGCAGTACTTC
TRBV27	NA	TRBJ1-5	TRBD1	CARHGGQGGPADQPQHF	TGTGCCAGACACGGAGGACAGGGGGGACCCGCGGATCAGCCCCAGCATTTT
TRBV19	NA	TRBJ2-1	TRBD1	CASSTDTGTGSQGEQFF	TGTGCCAGTAGTACCGATACCGGGACAGGGTCTCAGGGTGAGCAGTTCTTC
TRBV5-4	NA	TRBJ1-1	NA	CASSLSQANTEAFF	TGTGCCAGCAGCTTGAGCCAGGCAAACACTGAAGCTTTCTTT
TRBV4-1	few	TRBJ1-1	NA	CASSQDLQGNTEAFF	TGCGCCAGCAGCCAAGATCTTCAGGGGAACACTGAAGCTTTCTTT
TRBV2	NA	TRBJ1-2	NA	CASSDPGRTINYGYTF	TGTGCCAGCAGTGACCCAGGGAGGACTATTAACTATGGCTACACCTTC
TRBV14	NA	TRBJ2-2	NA	CASSQEVGTGELFF	TGTGCCAGCAGCCAGGAGGTGGGCACCGGGGAGCTGTTTTTT
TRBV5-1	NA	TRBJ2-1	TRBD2	CATRGTSVDNEQFF	TGCGCCACCCGAGGGACTAGCGTAGACAATGAGCAGTTCTTC
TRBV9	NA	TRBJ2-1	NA	CASSVGSRSGADEQFF	TGTGCCAGCAGCGTAGGTAGTCGGAGTGGGGCCGATGAGCAGTTCTTC
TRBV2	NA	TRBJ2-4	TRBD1	CASRGQGAAKNIQYF	TGTGCCAGCAGGGGACAGGGGGCCGCCAAAAACATTCAGTACTTC
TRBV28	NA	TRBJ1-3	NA	CASSSPGAGNTIYF	TGTGCCAGCAGTTCCCCAGGGGCTGGAAACACCATATATTTT
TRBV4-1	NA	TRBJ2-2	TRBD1	CASSQDRQDRTFWETGELFF	TGCGCCAGCAGCCAAGATCGGCAGGACAGGACATTTTGGGAGACCGGGGAGCTGTTTTTT
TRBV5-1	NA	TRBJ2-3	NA	CASSLRQETDTQYF	TGCGCCAGCAGCCTCCGACAGGAAACAGATACGCAGTATTTT
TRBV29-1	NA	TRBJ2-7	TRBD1	CSAWVPGQGTEQYF	TGCAGCGCTTGGGTCCCGGGACAGGGTACCGAGCAGTACTTC
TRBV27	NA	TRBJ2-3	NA	CASSLSTESDTQYF	TGTGCCAGCAGTTTATCGACAGAGTCAGATACGCAGTATTTT
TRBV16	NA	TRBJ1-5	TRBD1	CASSQLGQGGQPQHF	TGTGCCAGCAGCCAATTAGGACAGGGTGGACAGCCCCAGCATTTT
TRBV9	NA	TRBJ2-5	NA	CASSVAGTFGETQYF	TGTGCCAGCAGCGTAGCCGGGACATTCGGGGAGACCCAGTACTTC
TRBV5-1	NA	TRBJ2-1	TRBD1	CASSSGQGTLTNEQFF	TGCGCCAGCAGCTCAGGACAGGGGACGCTAACCAATGAGCAGTTCTTC
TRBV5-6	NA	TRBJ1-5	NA	CASSFQDNQPQHF	TGTGCCAGCAGCTTTCAGGACAATCAGCCCCAGCATTTT
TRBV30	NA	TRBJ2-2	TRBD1	CAWSAGQGTGELFF	TGTGCCTGGAGTGCCGGACAGGGGACCGGGGAGCTGTTTTTT
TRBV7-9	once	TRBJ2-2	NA	CASSQTGSPGELFF	TGTGCCAGCAGCCAAACAGGGTCACCCGGGGAGCTGTTTTTT
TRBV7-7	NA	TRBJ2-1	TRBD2	CASSLGGLGDEQFF	TGTGCCAGCAGCTTGGGGGGACTAGGCGATGAGCAGTTCTTC
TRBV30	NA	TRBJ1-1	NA	CAWSQGEEAFF	TGTGCCTGGAGTCAGGGTGAAGAAGCTTTCTTT
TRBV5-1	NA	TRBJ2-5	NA	CASSDGGRLETQYF	TGCGCCAGCAGCGACGGAGGAAGGTTAGAGACCCAGTACTTC
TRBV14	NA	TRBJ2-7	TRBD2	CASSQVAGVVYEQYF	TGTGCCAGCAGCCAAGTGGCGGGAGTAGTCTACGAGCAGTACTTC
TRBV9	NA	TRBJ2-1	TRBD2	CASSARWGGNEQFF	TGTGCCAGCAGCGCGCGGTGGGGGGGGAATGAGCAGTTCTTC
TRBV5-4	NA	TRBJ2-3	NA	CASSLQGSTDTQYF	TGTGCCAGCAGCTTACAGGGTAGCACAGATACGCAGTATTTT
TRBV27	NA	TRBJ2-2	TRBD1	CASSFWDRVDTGELFF	TGTGCCAGCAGTTTCTGGGACAGGGTCGACACCGGGGAGCTGTTTTTT
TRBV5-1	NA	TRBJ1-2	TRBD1	CASSYWRGTGRYTF	TGCGCCAGCAGCTACTGGAGGGGGACAGGACGGTACACCTTC
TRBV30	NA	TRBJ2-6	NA	CAWSDQGISGANVLTF	TGTGCCTGGAGTGATCAGGGGATCTCTGGGGCCAACGTCCTGACTTTC
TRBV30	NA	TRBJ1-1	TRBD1	CAWTPRGLNTEAFF	TGTGCCTGGACACCCAGGGGGCTGAACACTGAAGCTTTCTTT